These T cell receptor beta chains were read from a single sample in a study of vaccination effects on CD4 cells after COVID-19. Data came from immunoSEQ multiplex PCR; TCRdb stores just in-frame clones and leaves some out. The table has around 75,000 clones, roughly 73% seen once; the top ten hold about 5%. These receptors lack a known antigen. The specimen was CD4+ T cells from PBMCs cultured with HIV peptides, collected before COVID-19 vaccination. The receptors derive from a human donor who had a prior SARS-CoV-2 infection. Both conserved end residues are part of each CDR3. The D gene is left open where the match is weak. The size field is filled for only some rows; it gives once, few, many or a size class.

15,.,TRBJ2-2,TRBD2,TRBV3-1/TRBV3-2,CASTLRLAGAGELFF,TGTGCCAGCACCCTGAGACTAGCGGGAGCCGGGGAGCTGTTTTTT
15,.,TRBJ1-5,TRBD1,TRBV19,CASNTDRGDNQPQHF,TGTGCCAGTAATACCGACAGGGGGGACAATCAGCCCCAGCATTTT
14,.,TRBJ1-6,TRBD1,TRBV6-5,CASSRDSRWSPLHF,TGTGCCAGCAGTAGGGACAGCCGATGGTCACCCCTCCACTTT
14,.,TRBJ2-7,.,TRBV18,CASSRGLLTYEQYF,TGTGCCAGCTCACGGGGGCTTCTAACCTACGAGCAGTACTTC
16,few,TRBJ1-4,.,TRBV2,CASSPTEIATNEKLFF,TGTGCCAGCAGCCCGACAGAAATCGCAACTAATGAAAAACTGTTTTTT
11,once,TRBJ1-2,.,TRBV10-3,CATQENYGYTF,TGTGCCACACAAGAAAACTATGGCTACACCTTC
11,.,TRBJ2-7,.,TRBV20-1,CSVDSPGEQYF,TGCAGTGTCGACTCCCCCGGGGAGCAGTACTTC
14,few,TRBJ1-5,.,TRBV6-2/TRBV6-3,CASSAQGWYQPQHF,TGTGCCAGCAGTGCACAGGGTTGGTATCAGCCCCAGCATTTT
14,.,TRBJ2-7,TRBD1,TRBV10-2,CASSESTGRDEQYF,TGCGCCAGCAGTGAGTCGACAGGGCGGGACGAGCAGTACTTC
15,.,TRBJ2-2,.,TRBV6-5,CASGVLGIDTGELFF,TGTGCCAGCGGGGTGCTTGGCATTGACACCGGGGAGCTGTTTTTT
13,.,TRBJ1-2,.,TRBV28,CASSSDRPYGYTF,TGTGCCAGCAGTTCAGACAGACCCTATGGCTACACCTTC
17,.,TRBJ2-4,.,TRBV5-1,CASSPAAQGAAKNIQYF,TGCGCCAGCAGCCCAGCAGCGCAGGGTGCGGCCAAAAACATTCAGTACTTC
17,.,TRBJ2-7,TRBD2,TRBV5-6,CASSLSPSGGVSYEQYF,TGTGCCAGCAGCTTGAGCCCTAGCGGGGGAGTCTCCTACGAGCAGTACTTC
13,.,TRBJ2-5,.,TRBV7-3,CASSLHDQETQYF,TGTGCCAGCAGCTTACACGACCAAGAGACCCAGTACTTC
17,.,TRBJ2-3,TRBD2,TRBV9,CASSVGRGDPNTDTQYF,TGTGCCAGCAGCGTAGGGCGGGGGGACCCTAACACAGATACGCAGTATTTT
16,.,TRBJ1-1,.,TRBV18,CASSPLGPRPDTEAFF,TGTGCCAGCTCACCACTAGGGCCGCGACCGGACACTGAAGCTTTCTTT
17,.,TRBJ2-3,.,TRBV7-2,CASSLWGKVDVIDTQYF,TGTGCCAGCAGCTTATGGGGAAAGGTAGATGTCATAGATACGCAGTATTTT
14,few,TRBJ2-3,.,TRBV27,CASSPWRYTDTQYF,TGTGCCAGCAGTCCCTGGCGTTACACAGATACGCAGTATTTT
14,.,TRBJ2-2,.,TRBV30,CAWRRTSYTGELFF,TGTGCCTGGAGAAGGACTTCCTACACCGGGGAGCTGTTTTTT
19,.,TRBJ2-5,TRBD2,TRBV13,CASSLRSFRGGAGQETQYF,TGTGCCAGCAGCTTAAGGTCGTTTCGCGGGGGGGCAGGGCAAGAGACCCAGTACTTC
18,.,TRBJ1-2,TRBD1,TRBV24-1,CATSERGQGVRGNYGYTF,TGTGCCACCAGTGAGAGAGGACAGGGCGTAAGGGGTAACTATGGCTACACCTTC
13,.,TRBJ1-1,.,TRBV29-1,CSAAQGTNTEAFF,TGCAGCGCTGCACAGGGTACCAACACTGAAGCTTTCTTT
14,.,TRBJ2-7,.,TRBV25-1,CASSAPRAPYEQYF,TGTGCCAGCAGTGCGCCTCGGGCCCCCTACGAGCAGTACTTC
15,.,TRBJ2-3,.,TRBV5-4,CASCMATSGTDTQYF,TGTGCCAGCTGTATGGCTACGTCTGGCACAGATACGCAGTATTTT
14,.,TRBJ2-7,.,TRBV9,CASSVEFGGGEQYF,TGTGCCAGCAGCGTAGAATTCGGTGGAGGAGAGCAGTACTTC
15,.,TRBJ1-3,.,TRBV6-5,CASSQDRYSGNTIYF,TGTGCCAGCAGCCAAGACCGGTACTCTGGAAACACCATATATTTT
16,.,TRBJ2-1,.,TRBV19,CASSIFGGAGANEQFF,TGTGCCAGTAGTATCTTTGGCGGGGCGGGGGCCAATGAGCAGTTCTTC
17,.,TRBJ2-5,.,TRBV3-1/TRBV3-2,CASSRGRTTQPQETQYF,TGTGCCAGCAGCCGCGGACGGACTACCCAACCCCAAGAGACCCAGTACTTC
16,few,TRBJ2-2,.,TRBV18,CASSPSTLSNTGELFF,TGTGCCAGCTCACCAAGCACACTTTCGAACACCGGGGAGCTGTTTTTT
11,.,TRBJ2-3,.,TRBV6-2/TRBV6-3,CASSYGDTQYF,TGTGCCAGCAGTTACGGAGATACGCAGTATTTT
14,once,TRBJ2-5,.,TRBV2,CASLAQAPGETQYF,TGTGCCAGCCTCGCACAGGCCCCGGGGGAGACCCAGTACTTC
16,.,TRBJ2-2,.,TRBV5-5,CASSLGLADRNRELFF,TGTGCCAGCAGCTTGGGGCTAGCGGACAGGAACCGGGAGCTGTTTTTT
16,.,TRBJ1-1,.,TRBV9,CASSVGQGMMNTEAFF,TGTGCCAGCAGCGTAGGGCAGGGGATGATGAACACTGAAGCTTTCTTT
15,.,TRBJ1-3,.,TRBV30,CAWHRAPLSGNTIYF,TGTGCCTGGCACAGGGCCCCCTTATCTGGAAACACCATATATTTT
15,.,TRBJ2-2,.,TRBV7-3,CASSSDYGNTGELFF,TGTGCCAGCAGCTCGGACTACGGGAACACCGGGGAGCTGTTTTTT
13,.,TRBJ2-7,TRBD2,TRBV12-3/TRBV12-4,CASRRAGAYEQYF,TGTGCCAGCCGTCGGGCGGGAGCCTACGAGCAGTACTTC
13,.,TRBJ1-1,.,TRBV4-3,CASSQDPSSEAFF,TGCGCCAGCAGCCAAGATCCCTCAAGCGAAGCTTTCTTT
14,.,TRBJ2-7,TRBD1,TRBV4-2,CASSQLGDSYEQYF,TGTGCCAGCAGCCAATTAGGGGACAGCTACGAGCAGTACTTC
13,.,TRBJ1-2,.,TRBV4-1,CASSQDADYGYTF,TGCGCCAGCAGCCAAGATGCAGACTATGGCTACACCTTC
18,.,TRBJ2-3,.,TRBV9,CASSVSPLGLASGDTQYF,TGTGCCAGCAGCGTATCGCCCCTCGGGCTAGCGTCGGGAGATACGCAGTATTTT
12,once,TRBJ1-1,.,TRBV6-4,CASPGLDTEAFF,TGTGCCAGCCCGGGTCTGGACACTGAAGCTTTCTTT
15,.,TRBJ2-3,.,TRBV4-3,CASSQGGRGLDTQYF,TGCGCCAGCAGCCAGGGGGGTAGGGGTTTAGATACGCAGTATTTT
16,.,TRBJ2-2,TRBD2,TRBV19,CASSLTSGSMAGELFF,TGTGCCAGTAGTTTGACTAGCGGGAGTATGGCCGGGGAGCTGTTTTTT
16,.,TRBJ2-1,.,TRBV5-5,CASSYPRFRVPNEQFF,TGTGCCAGCAGCTATCCCCGGTTCCGCGTGCCGAATGAGCAGTTCTTC
14,.,TRBJ1-1,.,TRBV7-9,CASSLFGENTEAFF,TGTGCCAGCAGCTTATTTGGCGAGAACACTGAAGCTTTCTTT
12,.,TRBJ1-2,.,TRBV12-3/TRBV12-4,CASSLAGPGYTF,TGTGCCAGCAGTTTAGCCGGGCCTGGCTACACCTTC
15,.,TRBJ2-4,.,TRBV6-1,CASSEASGNLYIQYF,TGTGCCAGCAGTGAAGCTTCAGGGAATTTATACATTCAGTACTTC
14,.,TRBJ2-2,.,TRBV19,CASSTGRNTGELFF,TGTGCCAGTAGTACCGGCCGAAACACCGGGGAGCTGTTTTTT
14,.,TRBJ1-1,.,TRBV7-9,CASSALSLGTEAFF,TGTGCCAGCAGCGCTTTATCCCTCGGTACTGAAGCTTTCTTT
16,.,TRBJ1-1,TRBD1,TRBV10-3,CAIRTGQGGMNTEAFF,TGTGCCATCAGGACGGGACAGGGTGGAATGAACACTGAAGCTTTCTTT
15,.,TRBJ2-3,.,TRBV4-1,CASSQDSTTTDTQYF,TGCGCCAGCAGCCAAGATTCGACCACCACAGATACGCAGTATTTT
16,.,TRBJ1-1,TRBD1,TRBV19,CASGDRVGGVDTEAFF,TGTGCCAGTGGAGACAGGGTGGGAGGTGTGGACACTGAAGCTTTCTTT
15,once,TRBJ1-5,.,TRBV6-5,CASSRQYDSNQPQHF,TGTGCCAGCAGTCGACAGTATGATAGCAATCAGCCCCAGCATTTT